A single T cell receptor beta chain is shown here with its context. CDR3 length: 18 residues. J gave up 0 bases and V 4 bases, and 12 bases lay outside the gene matches. Germline loops: CDR1 SGHRS, CDR2 YFSETQ. These data originate in a study of tumor T cells in aggressive B-cell lymphoma. Generated by immunoSEQ multiplex PCR, the TCRdb table keeps only in-frame clones and is missing some. The repertoire holds about 7,400 clones, with roughly four fifths as singletons. This TCR was sampled from an adult with diffuse large B cell lymphoma. The specimen was tumor tissue. The V gene is TRBV5-1, the J gene TRBJ2-7; 11 bases agree with TRBD2. The CDR3 DNA reads TGCGCCAGCAGCCGGGCCGGGGCTAGCGGGAGGAGCTCCTACGAGCAGTACTTC. Protein product: CASSRAGASGRSSYEQYF.